Below are 3 T cell receptor beta chains sequenced from a single sample in a study of a mutant IDH1 vaccine in newly diagnosed glioma. Using immunoSEQ multiplex PCR, the repertoire was profiled, and TCRdb retains in-frame clones only, with some absent. The sample lists tens of thousands of clones; approximately 85% were seen once. This sample's time point: baseline, week 1 (first vaccination visit). The treatment denotes: pre-vaccination baseline after standard-of-care therapy. The sequencing used PBMCs, collected from a glioma patient treated with radiotherapy, temozolomide or both. The source is a man aged 45-60 years with glioma.

The chain couples TRBV20-1 to TRBJ2-5; D not resolved. CDR1 and CDR2 from the germline V gene are DFQATT and SNEGSKA (reference sequence). V gave up 2 bases and J gave up 7 bases, with 8 bases separating them. The CDR3 has 11 amino acids. The CDR3 DNA reads TGCAGTGCTAGATCCCCCGGGACCCAGTACTTC. This codes for CSARSPGTQYF.

This chain uses TRBV4-1 with TRBJ2-2; D remains ambiguous. Germline assignment: CDR1 MGHRA and CDR2 YSYEKL. V lost 1 base and J 7 bases, leaving 4 bases between the germline ends. The CDR3 spans 12 residues. The CDR3 loop is CASSQGFGELFF. In DNA, the CDR3 is TGCGCCAGCAGCCAAGGGTTCGGGGAGCTGTTTTTT.

The chain couples TRBV30 to TRBJ2-2; D is possibly TRBD1 (5 bases). The CDR3 length is 16 residues. Looked up from germline, CDR1 is GTSNPN and CDR2 is SVGIG (reference sequence). With 1 base removed from V and 6 bases from J, the gap between germline ends came to 18 bases. The CDR3 nucleotides are TGTGCCTGGAGTGGACGGGTGGCAGGGTGGGCCGGGGAGCTGTTTTTT. Translating gives CAWSGRVAGWAGELFF.